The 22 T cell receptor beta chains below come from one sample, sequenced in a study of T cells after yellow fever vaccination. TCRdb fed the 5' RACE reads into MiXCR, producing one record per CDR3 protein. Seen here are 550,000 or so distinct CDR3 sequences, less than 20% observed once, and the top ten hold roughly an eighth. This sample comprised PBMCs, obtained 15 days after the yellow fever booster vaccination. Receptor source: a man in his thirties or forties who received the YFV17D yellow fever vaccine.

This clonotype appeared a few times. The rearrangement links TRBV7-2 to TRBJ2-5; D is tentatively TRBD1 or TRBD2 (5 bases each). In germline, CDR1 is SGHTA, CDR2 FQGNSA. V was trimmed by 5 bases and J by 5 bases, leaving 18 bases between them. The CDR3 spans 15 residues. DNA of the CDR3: TGTGCCAGCAGCCCCTTAGCGTGGGGGAGTGAGACCCAGTACTTC. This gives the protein CASSPLAWGSETQYF.

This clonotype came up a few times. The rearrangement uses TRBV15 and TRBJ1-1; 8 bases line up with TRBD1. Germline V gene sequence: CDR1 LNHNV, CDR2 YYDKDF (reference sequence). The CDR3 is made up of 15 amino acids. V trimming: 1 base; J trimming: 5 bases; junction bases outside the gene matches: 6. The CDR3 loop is CATSRGDRRMTEAFF. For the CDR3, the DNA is TGTGCCACCAGCAGAGGGGACAGGCGGATGACTGAAGCTTTCTTT. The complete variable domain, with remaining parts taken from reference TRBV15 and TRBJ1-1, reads DAMVIQNPRYQVTQFGKPVTLSCSQTLNHNVMYWYQQKSSQAPKLLFHYYDKDFNNEADTPDNFQSRRPNTSFCFLDIRSPGLGDTAMYLCATSRGDRRMTEAFFGQGTRLTVV.

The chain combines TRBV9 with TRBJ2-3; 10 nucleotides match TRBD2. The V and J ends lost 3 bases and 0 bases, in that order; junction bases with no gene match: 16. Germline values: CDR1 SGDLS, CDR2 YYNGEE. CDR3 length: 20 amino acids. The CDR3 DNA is TGTGCCAGCAGCGGTAGGAAAGGAAACCCGGGACTAGCGAGCACAGATACGCAGTATTTT. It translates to CASSGRKGNPGLASTDTQYF.

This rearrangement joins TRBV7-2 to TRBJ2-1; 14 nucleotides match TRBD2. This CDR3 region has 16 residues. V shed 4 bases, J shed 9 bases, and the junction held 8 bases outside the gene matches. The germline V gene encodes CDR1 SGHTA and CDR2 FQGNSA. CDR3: CASSWGGLAGEVEQFF. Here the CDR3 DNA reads TGTGCCAGCAGCTGGGGGGGACTAGCGGGAGAGGTTGAGCAGTTCTTC.

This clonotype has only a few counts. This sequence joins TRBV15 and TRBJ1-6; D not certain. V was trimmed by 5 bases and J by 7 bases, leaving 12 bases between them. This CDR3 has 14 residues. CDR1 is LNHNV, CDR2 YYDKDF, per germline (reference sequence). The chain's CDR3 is CATSPVGLNSPLHF. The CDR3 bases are TGTGCCACCAGCCCAGTGGGCCTCAATTCACCCCTCCACTTT.

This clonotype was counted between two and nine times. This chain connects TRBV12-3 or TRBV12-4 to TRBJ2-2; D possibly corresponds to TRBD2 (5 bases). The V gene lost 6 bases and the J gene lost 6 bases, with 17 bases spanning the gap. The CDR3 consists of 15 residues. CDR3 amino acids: CASRPARGLPGELFF. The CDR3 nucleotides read TGTGCCAGCAGACCGGCCAGAGGGTTGCCCGGGGAGCTGTTTTTT.

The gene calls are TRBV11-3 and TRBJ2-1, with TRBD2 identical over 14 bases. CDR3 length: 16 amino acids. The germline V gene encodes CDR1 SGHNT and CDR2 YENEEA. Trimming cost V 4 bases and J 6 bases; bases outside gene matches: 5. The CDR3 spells CASSSGLAGGFNEQFF. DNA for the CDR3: TGTGCCAGCAGCTCAGGACTAGCGGGAGGTTTCAATGAGCAGTTCTTC.

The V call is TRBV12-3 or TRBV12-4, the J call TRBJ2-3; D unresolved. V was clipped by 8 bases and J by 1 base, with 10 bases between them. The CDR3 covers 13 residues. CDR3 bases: TGTGCCAGCGGTCCACTGGGCACAGATACGCAGTATTTT. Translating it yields CASGPLGTDTQYF.

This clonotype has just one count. The CDR3: CASSLGYSLSGNTIYF. The CDR3 DNA reads TGTGCCAGCAGTTTGGGGTACAGCTTATCTGGAAACACCATATATTTT. The chain employs TRBV12-3 or TRBV12-4 and TRBJ1-3; no reliable D call. The CDR3 has 16 residues. The V end was cut by 3 bases, the J end by 1 base, with 13 bases between.

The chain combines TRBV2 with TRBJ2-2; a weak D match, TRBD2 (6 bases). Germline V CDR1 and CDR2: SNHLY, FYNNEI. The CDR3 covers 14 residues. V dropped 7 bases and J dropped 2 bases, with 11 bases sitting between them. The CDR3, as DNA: TGTGCCAGCACTGGGAGGAGAAACACCGGGGAGCTGTTTTTT. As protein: CASTGRRNTGELFF.

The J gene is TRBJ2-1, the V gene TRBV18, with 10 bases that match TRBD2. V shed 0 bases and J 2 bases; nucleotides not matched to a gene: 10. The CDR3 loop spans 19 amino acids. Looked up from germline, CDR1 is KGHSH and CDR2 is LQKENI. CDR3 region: CASSPPLAGGLSTYNEQFF. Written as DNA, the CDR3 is TGTGCCAGCTCACCACCTTTAGCGGGAGGTCTATCTACCTACAATGAGCAGTTCTTC.

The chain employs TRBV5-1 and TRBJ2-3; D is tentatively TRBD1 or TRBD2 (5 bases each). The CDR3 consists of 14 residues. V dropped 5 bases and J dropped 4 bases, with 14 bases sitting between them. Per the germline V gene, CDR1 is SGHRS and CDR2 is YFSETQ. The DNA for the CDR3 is TGCGCCAGCAGTGACGGGACCCTCGCAGATACGCAGTATTTT. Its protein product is CASSDGTLADTQYF.

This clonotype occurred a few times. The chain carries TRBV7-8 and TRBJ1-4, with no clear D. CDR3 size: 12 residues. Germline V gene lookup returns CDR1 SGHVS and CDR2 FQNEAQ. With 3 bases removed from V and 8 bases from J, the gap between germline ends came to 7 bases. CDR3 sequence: CASSFYREKLFF. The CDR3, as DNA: TGTGCCAGCAGCTTCTACCGAGAAAAACTGTTTTTT.

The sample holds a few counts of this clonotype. The CDR3: CASSQAGYGGYTF. In nucleotides, the CDR3 is TGTGCCAGCAGCCAAGCAGGGTATGGTGGCTACACCTTC. This sequence joins TRBV3-1 and TRBJ1-2; D might be TRBD1 (5 bases). Germline assignment: CDR1 LGHDT and CDR2 YNNKEL (reference sequence). With 1 base removed from V and 7 bases from J, the gap between germline ends came to 10 bases. The length of the CDR3 is 13 residues.

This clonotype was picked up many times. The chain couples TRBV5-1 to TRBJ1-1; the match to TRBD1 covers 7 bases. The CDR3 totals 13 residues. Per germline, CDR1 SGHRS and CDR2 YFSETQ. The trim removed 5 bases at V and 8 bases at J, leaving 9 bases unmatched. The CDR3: CASSSDRSGEAFF. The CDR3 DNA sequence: TGCGCCAGCAGTTCGGACAGGTCGGGGGAAGCTTTCTTT.

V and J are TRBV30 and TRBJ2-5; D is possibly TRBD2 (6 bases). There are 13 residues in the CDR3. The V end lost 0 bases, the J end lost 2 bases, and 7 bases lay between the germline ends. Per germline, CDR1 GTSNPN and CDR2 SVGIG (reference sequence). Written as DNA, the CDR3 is TGTGCCTGGAGTGTTGGACTACAAGAGACCCAGTACTTC. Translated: CAWSVGLQETQYF.

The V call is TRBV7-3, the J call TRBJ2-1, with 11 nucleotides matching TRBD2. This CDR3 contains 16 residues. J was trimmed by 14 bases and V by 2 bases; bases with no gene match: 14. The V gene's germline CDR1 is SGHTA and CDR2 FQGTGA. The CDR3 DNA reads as TGTGCCAGCAGCTTAGGCCAGACTAGCGGGACTAAACAGAAGTTCTTC. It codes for CASSLGQTSGTKQKFF. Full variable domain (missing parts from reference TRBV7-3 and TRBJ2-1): GAGVSQTPSNKVTEKGKYVELRCDPISGHTALYWYRQSLGQGPEFLIYFQGTGAADDSGLPNDRFFAVRPEGSVSTLKIQRTERGDSAVYLCASSLGQTSGTKQKFFGPGTRLTVL.

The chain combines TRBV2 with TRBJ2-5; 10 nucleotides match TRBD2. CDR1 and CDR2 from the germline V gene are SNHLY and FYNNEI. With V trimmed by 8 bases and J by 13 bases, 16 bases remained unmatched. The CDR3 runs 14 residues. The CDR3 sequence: CASGTPNTSGKTYF. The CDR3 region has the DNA TGTGCCAGCGGGACCCCAAATACTAGCGGGAAAACGTACTTC.

The DNA for the CDR3 is TGCAGTGCTAGATCCCCCATCGAGGGCGGCAATGAGCAGTTCTTC. It translates to CSARSPIEGGNEQFF. This chain connects TRBV20-1 to TRBJ2-1; a possible D gene is TRBD2 (5 bases). This CDR3 spans 15 amino acids. V lost 2 bases to trimming and J lost 6 bases, with 17 bases between them. Germline V gene sequence: CDR1 DFQATT, CDR2 SNEGSKA (reference sequence).

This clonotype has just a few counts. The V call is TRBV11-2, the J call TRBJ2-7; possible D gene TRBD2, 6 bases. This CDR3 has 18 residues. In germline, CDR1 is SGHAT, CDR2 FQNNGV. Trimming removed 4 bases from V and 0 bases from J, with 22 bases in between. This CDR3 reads CASSSGGWPDPSSYEQYF. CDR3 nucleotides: TGTGCCAGCAGCTCCGGGGGTTGGCCGGACCCAAGCTCCTACGAGCAGTACTTC.

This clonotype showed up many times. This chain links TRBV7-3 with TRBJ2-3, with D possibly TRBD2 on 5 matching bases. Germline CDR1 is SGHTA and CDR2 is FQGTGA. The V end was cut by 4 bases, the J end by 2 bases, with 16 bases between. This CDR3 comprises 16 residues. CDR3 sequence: CASSSGITRNTDTQYF. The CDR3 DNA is TGTGCCAGCAGCTCCGGGATAACTAGAAACACAGATACGCAGTATTTT.

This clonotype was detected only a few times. The CDR3 here is CASSLVGSREQYF. CDR3 DNA sequence: TGTGCCAGCAGCTTGGTGGGTTCTCGCGAGCAGTACTTC. The chain has TRBV5-6 and TRBJ2-7; D not certain. Trimming cost V 0 bases and J 6 bases, with 10 bases left between them. This CDR3 is built from 13 residues. CDR1 is SGHDT and CDR2 is YYEEEE in the germline V gene.